This T cell receptor beta chain was documented in a study of spatial heterogeneity in lung cancer. Study conclusions and caveats: Counts that tracked tumor mutation counts were those of expanded intratumoral alpha and beta TCRs.

TCRdb recomputed calls from the 5' RACE reads with MiXCR, one row per CDR3 protein. The data contain around 8,600 distinct CDR3 sequences, 6% to 7% of them singletons. With respect to this clonotype: As yet, its antigen is unknown.

The junction had 8 bases not matched to a gene; V was cut back by 1 base and J by 10 bases. Germline V gene sequence: CDR1 SGHTA, CDR2 FQGNSA. The CDR3 is 16 residues long. The time point: sample taken at primary tumor resection. The donors, 70 to 80 patients with untreated early-stage non-small cell lung cancer, provided the samples. The chain couples TRBV7-2 to TRBJ2-1; TRBD2 aligns across 12 bases. Sequenced material: lung tumor tissue, taken at surgery. This clonotype originated in a female donor with early-stage non-small cell lung cancer. Here the CDR3 reads CASSLVWSSGREEQFF. DNA for the CDR3: TGTGCCAGCAGCTTAGTATGGTCTAGCGGGAGGGAGGAGCAGTTCTTC.